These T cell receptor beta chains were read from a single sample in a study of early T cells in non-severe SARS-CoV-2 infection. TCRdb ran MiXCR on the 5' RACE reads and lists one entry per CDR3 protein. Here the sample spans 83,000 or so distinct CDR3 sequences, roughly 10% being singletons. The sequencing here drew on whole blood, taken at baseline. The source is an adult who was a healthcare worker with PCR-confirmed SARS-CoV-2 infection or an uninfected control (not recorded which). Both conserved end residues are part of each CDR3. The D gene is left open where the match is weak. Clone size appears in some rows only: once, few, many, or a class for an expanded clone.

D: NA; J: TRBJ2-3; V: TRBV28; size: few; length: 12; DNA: TGTGCCAGCAGTTTACACACAGATACGCAGTATTTT; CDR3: CASSLHTDTQYF
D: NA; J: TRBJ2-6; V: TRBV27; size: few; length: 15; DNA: TGTGCCAGCAGTTTAGGGGATCCTGGGGCCAACGTCCTGACTTTC; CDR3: CASSLGDPGANVLTF
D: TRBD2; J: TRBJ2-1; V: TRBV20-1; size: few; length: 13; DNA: TGCTCTTCTGAGCGGGATAGTTACAATGAGCAGTTCTTC; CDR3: CSSERDSYNEQFF
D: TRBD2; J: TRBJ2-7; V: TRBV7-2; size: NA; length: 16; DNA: TGTGCCAGCAGCTTAGTGTCTAGCGGGAGCTCCTACGAGCAGTACTTC; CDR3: CASSLVSSGSSYEQYF
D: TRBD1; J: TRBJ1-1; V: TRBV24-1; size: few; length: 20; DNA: TGTGCCACCAGTGATTTTGGGGGTGACCGGGACAGGGTCGTGGAACCTGAAGCTTTCTTT; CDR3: CATSDFGGDRDRVVEPEAFF
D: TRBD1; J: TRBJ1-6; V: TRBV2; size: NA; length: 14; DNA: TGTGCCAGCAGGGACAGGTACCCCAATTCACCCCTCCACTTT; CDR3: CASRDRYPNSPLHF
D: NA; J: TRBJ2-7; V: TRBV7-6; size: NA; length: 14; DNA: TGTGCCAGCAGCTTAGCGCCGGACACGGGACGTCTGTACTTC; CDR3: CASSLAPDTGRLYF
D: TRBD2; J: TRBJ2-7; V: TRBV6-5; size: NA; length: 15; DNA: TGTGCCAGCAGCCTAGGACTAGAGGGGACCTACGAGCAGTACTTC; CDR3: CASSLGLEGTYEQYF
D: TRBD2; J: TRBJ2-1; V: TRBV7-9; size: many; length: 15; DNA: TGTGCCAGCAGCTCGGGACTAGCGGATTACAATGAGCAGTTCTTC; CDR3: CASSSGLADYNEQFF
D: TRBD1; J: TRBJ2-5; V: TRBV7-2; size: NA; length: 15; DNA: TGTGCCAGCAGCAGGACAGGGGGGGGAACGGGAACCCAGTACTTC; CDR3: CASSRTGGGTGTQYF
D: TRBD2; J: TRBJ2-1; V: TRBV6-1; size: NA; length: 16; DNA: TGTGCCAGCAGTATAATGGGACTAGCGGGAGGGAGCGAGCAGTTCTTC; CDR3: CASSIMGLAGGSEQFF
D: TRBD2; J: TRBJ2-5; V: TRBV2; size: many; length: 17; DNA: TGTGCCAGCAGTCCATGGGCGACTAGCGGGAGAGGGGAGACCCAGTACTTC; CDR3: CASSPWATSGRGETQYF
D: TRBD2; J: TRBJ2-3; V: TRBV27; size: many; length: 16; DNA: TGTGCCAGCAGCCTCGGCCCTAGCGGGAGTACAGATACGCAGTATTTT; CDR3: CASSLGPSGSTDTQYF
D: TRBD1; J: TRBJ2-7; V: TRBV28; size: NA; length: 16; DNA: TGTGCCAGCGGCCGCCCGTGGGACAGGGGCTCCTACGAGCAGTACTTC; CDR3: CASGRPWDRGSYEQYF
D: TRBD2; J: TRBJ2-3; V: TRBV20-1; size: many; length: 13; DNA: TGCAGTGCTAGGGGGACTAGACCAGATACGCAGTATTTT; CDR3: CSARGTRPDTQYF
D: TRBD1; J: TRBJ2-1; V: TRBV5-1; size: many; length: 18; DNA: TGCGCCAGCAGCTTGACGGGACAGGCTGTCCTACGAAACAATGAGCAGTTCTTC; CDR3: CASSLTGQAVLRNNEQFF
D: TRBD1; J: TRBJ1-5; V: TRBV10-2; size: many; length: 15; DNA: TGCGCCAGCAGTGAGTCGACAGGGGGGAATCAGCCCCAGCATTTT; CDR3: CASSESTGGNQPQHF
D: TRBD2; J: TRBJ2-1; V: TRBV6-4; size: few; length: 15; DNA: TGTGCCAGCAGTGAATCTAGCGGGAGTGTCGATGAGCAGTTCTTC; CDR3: CASSESSGSVDEQFF
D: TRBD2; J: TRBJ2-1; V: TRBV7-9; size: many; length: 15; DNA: TGTGCCAGCAGACCGACTAGCGGGAGCGTTAATGAGCAGTTCTTC; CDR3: CASRPTSGSVNEQFF
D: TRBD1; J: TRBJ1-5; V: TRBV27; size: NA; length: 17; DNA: TGTGCCAGCAGTCCCGACAGGGGGTTCTTTCGCAATCAGCCCCAGCATTTT; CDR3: CASSPDRGFFRNQPQHF
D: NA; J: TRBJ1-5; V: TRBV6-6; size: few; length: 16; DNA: TGTGCCAGCAGTCAAGCCCGGGGAGCTTACAATCAGCCCCAGCATTTT; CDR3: CASSQARGAYNQPQHF
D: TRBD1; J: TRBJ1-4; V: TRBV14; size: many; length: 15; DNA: TGTGCCAGCAGCCGCGGGACAGGCCTCAATGAAAAACTGTTTTTT; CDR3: CASSRGTGLNEKLFF
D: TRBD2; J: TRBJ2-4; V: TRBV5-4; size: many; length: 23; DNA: TGTGCCAGCAGCTTTCAACGACAGGGTTTAGGTTCGATACTAGCGGGGGGCAAAAACATTCAGTACTTC; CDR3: CASSFQRQGLGSILAGGKNIQYF
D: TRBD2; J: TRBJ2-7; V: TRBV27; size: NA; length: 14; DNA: TGTGCCAGCAGTTTCGGGACTAGCGGGAACCGAATGTACTTC; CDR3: CASSFGTSGNRMYF
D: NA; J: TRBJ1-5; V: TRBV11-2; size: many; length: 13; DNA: TGTGCCAGCAGCTTAGAGGCCCTAGGGCCCCAGCATTTT; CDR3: CASSLEALGPQHF
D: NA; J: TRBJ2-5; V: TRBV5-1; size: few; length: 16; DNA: TGCGCCAGCAGCTTGTCCACTGGGACACCGAGGGAGACCCAGTACTTC; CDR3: CASSLSTGTPRETQYF
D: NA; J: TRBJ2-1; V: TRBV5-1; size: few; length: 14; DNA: TGCGCCAGCAGCCCGGTGACGGTAGAAAATGAGCAGTTCTTC; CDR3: CASSPVTVENEQFF
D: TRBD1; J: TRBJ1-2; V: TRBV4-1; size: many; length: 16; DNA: TGCGCCAGCAGCCATGGGACAGAGAGAGCTAACTATGGCTACACCTTC; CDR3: CASSHGTERANYGYTF
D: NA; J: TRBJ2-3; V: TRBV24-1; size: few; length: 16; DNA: TGTGCCACCAGTGATTCCGGGCTGACTAGCACAGATACGCAGTATTTT; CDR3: CATSDSGLTSTDTQYF
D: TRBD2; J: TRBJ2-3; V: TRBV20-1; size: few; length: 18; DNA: TGCAGTGCTAGAGATAAGACTAGCGGCCCCCACCCGACAGATACGCAGTATTTT; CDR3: CSARDKTSGPHPTDTQYF
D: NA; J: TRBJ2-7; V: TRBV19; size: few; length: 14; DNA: TGTGCCAGTAGTATCAACGACATCGCCTTAGAGCAGTACTTC; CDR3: CASSINDIALEQYF
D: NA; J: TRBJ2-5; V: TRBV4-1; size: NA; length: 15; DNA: TGCGCCAGCAGCCAAGTAGTGGGTGAGGTCGAGACCCAGTACTTC; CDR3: CASSQVVGEVETQYF
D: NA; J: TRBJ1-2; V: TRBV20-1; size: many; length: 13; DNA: TGCAGTGCCACCTTAACCTTTAACTATGGCTACACCTTC; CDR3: CSATLTFNYGYTF
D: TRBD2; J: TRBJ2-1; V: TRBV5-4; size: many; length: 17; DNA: TGTGCCAGCAGCTTGTTGCTAGCGGGAGGGTTTGGAAATGAGCAGTTCTTC; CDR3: CASSLLLAGGFGNEQFF
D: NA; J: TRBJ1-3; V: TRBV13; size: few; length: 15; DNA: TGTGCCAGCAGCCTACGTACAGCCTCTGGAAACACCATATATTTT; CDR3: CASSLRTASGNTIYF
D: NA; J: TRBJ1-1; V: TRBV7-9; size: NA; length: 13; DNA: TGTGCCAGCAGCTTACAGGCGAACACTGAAGCTTTCTTT; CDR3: CASSLQANTEAFF
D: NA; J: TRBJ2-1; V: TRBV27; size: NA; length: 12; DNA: TGTGCCAGCAGTGTGATCGGCAATGAGCAGTTCTTC; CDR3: CASSVIGNEQFF
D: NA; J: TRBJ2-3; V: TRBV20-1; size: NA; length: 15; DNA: TGCAGTGCTAGGGACTATAGGGTCGTTGAAGATACGCAGTATTTT; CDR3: CSARDYRVVEDTQYF
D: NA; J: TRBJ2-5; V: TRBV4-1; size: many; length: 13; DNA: TGCGCCAGCAGCCATAGACTTAAAGAGACCCAGTACTTC; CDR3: CASSHRLKETQYF
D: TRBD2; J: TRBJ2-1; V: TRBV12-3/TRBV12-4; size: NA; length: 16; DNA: TGTGCCAGCAGTGGGCCAGCGGGACTCCCGTACAATGAGCAGTTCTTC; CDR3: CASSGPAGLPYNEQFF
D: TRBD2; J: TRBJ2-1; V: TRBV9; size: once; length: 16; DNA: TGTGCCAGCAGCGTAGGAGAGGCGGGAGGGTCTTTTGAGCAGTTCTTC; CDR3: CASSVGEAGGSFEQFF
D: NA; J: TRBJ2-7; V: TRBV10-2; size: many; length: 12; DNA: TGCGCCAGCAGTGAAGGGGGGTACGAGCAGTACTTC; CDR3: CASSEGGYEQYF
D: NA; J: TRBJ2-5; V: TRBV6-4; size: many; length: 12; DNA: TGTGCCAGCACCCGCGACGAAGAGACCCAGTACTTC; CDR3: CASTRDEETQYF
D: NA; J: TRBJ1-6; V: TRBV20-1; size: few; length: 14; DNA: TGCAGTGCTAACACCCTGGGGGTCCGGTCACCCCTCCACTTT; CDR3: CSANTLGVRSPLHF
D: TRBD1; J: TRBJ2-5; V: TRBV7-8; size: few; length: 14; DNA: TGTGCCAGCAGCTTGGGACAGGGGGAAGAGACCCAGTACTTC; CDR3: CASSLGQGEETQYF
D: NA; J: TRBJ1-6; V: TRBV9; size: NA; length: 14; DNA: TGTGCCAGCAGCGTAGGTCCGGATAATTCACCCCTCCACTTT; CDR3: CASSVGPDNSPLHF
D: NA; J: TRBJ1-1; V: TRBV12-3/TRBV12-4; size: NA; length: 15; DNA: TGTGCCAGCAGTTTTCGACGGCCTATGAACACTGAAGCTTTCTTT; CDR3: CASSFRRPMNTEAFF